This T cell receptor beta chain was recovered during a study of blood T cell repertoires in COVID-19. Across the whole study: PBMCs, B-cell-depleted T cells, or T cells were the source of the cDNA or gDNA that made up the material.

The authors' processing: Amplified reference gene primers provided the basis for estimating nucleated cell counts. Profiling relied on immunoSEQ multiplex PCR, and the TCRdb table lists in-frame clones only, not all of them. V, J and clone size reflect that table, while D and trimming were determined from the DNA. Of 75,000 to 90,000 clones in the sample, approximately 89% were seen once. The ends lost 0 bases at V and 9 bases at J; junction bases unmatched: 18. Germline CDR1 and CDR2: MRHNA and SNTAGT. There are 20 residues in the CDR3. The sequencing input was peripheral blood. The receptor's source is a man older than 75 with acute or convalescent COVID-19. The genes are TRBV6-4 and TRBJ1-6, with 9 nucleotides matching TRBD1. CDR3 bases: TGTGCCAGCAGTGACTCGAACCCCTCAACATGGACAGGGGAGGGTTCACCCCTCCACTTT. This sequence encodes CASSDSNPSTWTGEGSPLHF.